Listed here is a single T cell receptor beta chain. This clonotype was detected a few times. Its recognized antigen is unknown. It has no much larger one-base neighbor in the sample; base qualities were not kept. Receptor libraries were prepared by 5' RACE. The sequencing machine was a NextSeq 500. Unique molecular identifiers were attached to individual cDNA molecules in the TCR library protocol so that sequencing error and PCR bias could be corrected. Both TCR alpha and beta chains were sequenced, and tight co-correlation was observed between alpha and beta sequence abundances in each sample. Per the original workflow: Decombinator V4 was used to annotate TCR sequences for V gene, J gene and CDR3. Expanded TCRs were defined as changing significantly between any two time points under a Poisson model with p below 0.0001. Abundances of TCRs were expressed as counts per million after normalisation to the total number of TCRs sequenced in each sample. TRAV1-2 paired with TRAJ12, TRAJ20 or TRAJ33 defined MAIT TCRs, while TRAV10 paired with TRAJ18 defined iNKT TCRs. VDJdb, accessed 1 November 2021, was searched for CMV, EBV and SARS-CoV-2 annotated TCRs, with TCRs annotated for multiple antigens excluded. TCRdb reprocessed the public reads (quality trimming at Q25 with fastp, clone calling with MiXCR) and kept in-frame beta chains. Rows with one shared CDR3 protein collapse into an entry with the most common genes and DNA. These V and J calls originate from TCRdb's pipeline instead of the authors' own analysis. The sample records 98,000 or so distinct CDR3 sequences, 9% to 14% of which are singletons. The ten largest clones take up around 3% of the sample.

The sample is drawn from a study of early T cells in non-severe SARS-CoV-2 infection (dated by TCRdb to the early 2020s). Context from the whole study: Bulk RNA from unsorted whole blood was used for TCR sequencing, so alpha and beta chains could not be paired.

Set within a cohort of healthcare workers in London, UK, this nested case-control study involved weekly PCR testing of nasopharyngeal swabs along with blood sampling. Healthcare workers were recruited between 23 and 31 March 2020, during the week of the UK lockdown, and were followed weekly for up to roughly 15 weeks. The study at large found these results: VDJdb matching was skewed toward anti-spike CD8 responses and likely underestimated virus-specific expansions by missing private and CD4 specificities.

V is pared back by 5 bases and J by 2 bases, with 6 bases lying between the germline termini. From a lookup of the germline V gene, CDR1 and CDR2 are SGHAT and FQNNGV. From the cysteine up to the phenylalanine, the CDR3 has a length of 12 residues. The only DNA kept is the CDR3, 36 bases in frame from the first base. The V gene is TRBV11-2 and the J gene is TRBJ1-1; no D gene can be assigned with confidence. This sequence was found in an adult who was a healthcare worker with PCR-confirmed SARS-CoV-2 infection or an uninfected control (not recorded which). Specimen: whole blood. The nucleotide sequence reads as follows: TGTGCCAGCAGCCAACAAAACACTGAAGCTTTCTTT. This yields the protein CASSQQNTEAFF.